A single sample is the source of the 19 T cell receptor beta chains below, sequenced in a study of early T cells in non-severe SARS-CoV-2 infection. From the 5' RACE reads, TCRdb called clonotypes with MiXCR, one entry per CDR3 protein. The sample carries 50,000 to 60,000 distinct CDR3 sequences, 11% recorded once. What was sequenced was whole blood. The receptors derive from an adult who was a healthcare worker with PCR-confirmed SARS-CoV-2 infection or an uninfected control (not recorded which).

The rearrangement links TRBV28 to TRBJ2-2; D ambiguous. In germline, CDR1 is MDHEN, CDR2 SYDVKM. V was cut by 7 bases and J by 0 bases, with 15 bases left in between. This CDR3 is 16 amino acids long. The DNA of the CDR3 is TGTGCCAGCACCCGGATCCCGGCTACGAACACCGGGGAGCTGTTTTTT. Protein sequence: CASTRIPATNTGELFF.

The rearrangement uses TRBV5-1 and TRBJ2-7; TRBD1 aligns across 7 bases. The length of the CDR3 is 11 residues. V was clipped by 4 bases and J by 10 bases; unmatched bases: 5. The germline CDR1 and CDR2 sequences are SGHRS and YFSETQ. The DNA of the CDR3 is TGCGCCAGCAGCAGAGGGGGCATACAGTACTTC. Its translation: CASSRGGIQYF.

This clonotype was picked up a small number of times. The chain is built from TRBV7-2 and TRBJ2-3; D unresolved. The CDR3 has 17 amino acids. Trimming cost V 1 base and J 0 bases, with 14 bases left between them. Germline CDR1 reads SGHTA; CDR2 reads FQGNSA. Written as DNA, the CDR3 is TGTGCCAGCAGCTTAGTTGGCCCTACCTCTAGCACAGATACGCAGTATTTT. Its protein product is CASSLVGPTSSTDTQYF.

This clonotype was observed a few times. The chain recombines TRBV19 with TRBJ2-1; D is possibly TRBD1 or TRBD2 (5 bases each). CDR3 size: 12 residues. Trimming left V 8 bases short and J 7 bases short, with 12 bases between. Germline CDR1 reads LNHDA; CDR2 reads SQIVND (reference sequence). The CDR3 nucleotides are TGTGCCAGTGGGACGGTGATGAATGAGCAGTTCTTC. Translated: CASGTVMNEQFF.

This clonotype was seen only a few times. This chain connects TRBV13 to TRBJ2-1; D is unresolved. There are 13 residues in the CDR3. Germline CDR1 PRHDT, CDR2 FYEKMQ (reference sequence). V was clipped by 2 bases and J by 5 bases, with 7 bases between them. The CDR3 DNA is TGTGCCAGCAGCTTAAAACGTAACAATGAGCAGTTCTTC. Translation gives CASSLKRNNEQFF.

In this sample, this clonotype turned up many times. CDR3 region: CASSLAQGLGYTF. The CDR3 nucleotides are TGTGCCAGCAGCTTGGCTCAGGGGCTGGGCTACACCTTC. This chain connects TRBV5-5 to TRBJ1-2; TRBD1 might be the D (6 bases). Germline values: CDR1 SGHKS, CDR2 YYEKEE (reference sequence). CDR3 length equals 13 residues. The V gene lost 0 bases and the J gene lost 8 bases, with 11 bases spanning the gap.

The table lists this clonotype with many counts. Relative to the germline gene, one junction end is altered; a read error may explain this. The chain couples TRBV6-1 to TRBJ1-2, with 12 positions matching TRBD1. This CDR3 spans 14 amino acids. The germline V gene encodes CDR1 MNHNS and CDR2 SASEGT. Written as DNA, the CDR3 is TGTGCCAGCAGTGCTGGGACAGGGGGCTATAGCTACACCTTC. Its translation: CASSAGTGGYSYTF.

This clonotype was seen repeatedly, ten times or more. V gene TRBV30 combines with J gene TRBJ2-5, with 10 bases that match TRBD1. Trimming at V came to 2 bases and at J to 5 bases, leaving 11 bases not matched to a gene. The CDR3 is 16 residues long. CDR1 and CDR2 (germline): GTSNPN, SVGIG (reference sequence). The CDR3 loop is CAWSTRDRGNRETQYF. CDR3 nucleotides: TGTGCCTGGAGTACCCGGGACAGGGGAAATCGGGAGACCCAGTACTTC.

This clonotype occurred many times. The rearrangement joins TRBV5-1 to TRBJ2-2; 11 nucleotides match TRBD1. Germline V gives CDR1 SGHRS, CDR2 YFSETQ. CDR3 length: 15 residues. The V gene end was trimmed by 3 bases and the J gene end by 6 bases; junction bases not matched to a gene: 4. CDR3 loop: CASSSGQGASGELFF. CDR3 sequence (DNA): TGCGCCAGCAGCTCAGGACAGGGGGCTTCCGGGGAGCTGTTTTTT.

This clonotype was seen only a few times. This chain joins TRBV18 and TRBJ1-2; no firm D call. Trimming pared 4 bases from V and 7 bases from J, leaving 16 bases between. The CDR3 is made up of 14 amino acids. Germline V gene sequence: CDR1 KGHSH, CDR2 LQKENI. The CDR3, as DNA: TGTGCCAGCTCACTCGAGTCTCACCGGTCTGGCTACACCTTC. It encodes CASSLESHRSGYTF.

With regard to this clonotype: This clone may be a read error of a much larger clone one base away. The chain has TRBV2 and TRBJ2-3; no definite D call. The CDR3 has 13 amino acids. Germline lookup yields CDR1 SNHLY and CDR2 FYNNEI. CDR3 protein: CASSNRLTDMQYF. The CDR3 DNA follows: TGTGCCAGCAGCAATCGACTTACAGATATGCAGTATTTT.

This chain uses TRBV28 with TRBJ1-2, with a weak D call TRBD1 (6 bases). CDR3 length equals 16 residues. V was clipped by 3 bases and J by 3 bases, with 17 bases between them. The germline V gene encodes CDR1 MDHEN and CDR2 SYDVKM. The CDR3: CASSFVWTASYYGYTF. The DNA for the CDR3 is TGTGCCAGCAGTTTCGTATGGACAGCTAGTTACTATGGCTACACCTTC.

The chain couples TRBV12-3 or TRBV12-4 to TRBJ1-2, with D possibly being TRBD1 (5 bases). The CDR3 runs 15 residues. The V end lost 8 bases, the J end lost 1 base, and 17 bases lay between the germline ends. The CDR3 reads CASGSSGDFNYGYTF. DNA of the CDR3: TGTGCCAGCGGTTCGTCGGGGGATTTTAACTATGGCTACACCTTC.

This clonotype was picked up a small number of times. The J gene is TRBJ2-7, the V gene TRBV7-8; possibly TRBD1 for D (6 bases). The V end lost 5 bases, the J end lost 0 bases, and 14 bases lay between the germline ends. CDR1 is SGHVS and CDR2 is FQNEAQ in the germline V gene. The CDR3 is made up of 15 amino acids. The CDR3 reads CASSPRTADSYEQYF. In nucleotides, the CDR3 is TGTGCCAGCAGCCCCCGGACAGCAGACTCCTACGAGCAGTACTTC.

J is TRBJ1-5 and V is TRBV6-4, with D unresolved. V lost 2 bases to trimming and J lost 7 bases, with 12 bases between them. There are 14 residues in the CDR3. Germline V gives CDR1 MRHNA, CDR2 SNTAGT. CDR3 nucleotide sequence: TGTGCCAGCAGTGACACCCCCTCAGACCAGCCCCAGCATTTT. Translating it yields CASSDTPSDQPQHF.

This clonotype was seen a handful of times. The chain is built from TRBV29-1 and TRBJ1-2; D gene uncertain. CDR3 length: 13 residues. CDR1 SQVTM and CDR2 ANQGSEA come from the germline V gene. V lost 6 bases and J 2 bases, leaving 13 bases between the germline ends. This CDR3 is CSVSDGPNYGYTF. CDR3 DNA: TGCAGCGTCTCCGACGGCCCCAACTATGGCTACACCTTC. The variable domain in full, with the rest retrieved from reference TRBV29-1 and TRBJ1-2, is SAVISQKPSRDICQRGTSLTIQCQVDSQVTMMFWYRQQPGQSLTLIATANQGSEATYESGFVIDKFPISRPNLTFSTLTVSNMSPEDSSIYLCSVSDGPNYGYTFGSGTRLTVV.

DNA of the CDR3: TGCGCCAGCAGCTTGGTGTGGGACAGCGATAGCCACAATGAGCAGTTCTTC. Protein product: CASSLVWDSDSHNEQFF. The rearrangement joins TRBV5-1 to TRBJ2-1; TRBD1 aligns across 7 bases. Germline V lookup: CDR1 SGHRS, CDR2 YFSETQ. The CDR3 consists of 17 residues. The trim removed 0 bases at V and 5 bases at J, leaving 11 bases unmatched.

This clonotype was found many times. The DNA for the CDR3 is TGTGCCATCAGTGAGTCTCTGATCTCAGTTAAAATCCAGGGAAAACTGTTTTTT. Its protein is CAISESLISVKIQGKLFF. This chain joins TRBV10-3 and TRBJ1-4; a weak D match, TRBD1 (5 bases). From germline, CDR1 is ENHRY and CDR2 SYGVKD. The CDR3 loop spans 18 amino acids. The ends were cut back, 0 bases at V and 10 bases at J, with 24 bases in the middle.

This clonotype appeared many times. The chain links TRBV4-2 to TRBJ2-7; D possibly matches TRBD1 or TRBD2 (5 bases each). Trimming took 1 base from V and 6 from J, leaving 13 bases between them. The germline gives CDR1 LGHNA, CDR2 YNFKEQ. The CDR3 has 14 residues. The CDR3 sequence: CASSQAGPGIEQYF. The CDR3 bases are TGTGCCAGCAGCCAAGCGGGACCCGGCATCGAGCAGTACTTC.